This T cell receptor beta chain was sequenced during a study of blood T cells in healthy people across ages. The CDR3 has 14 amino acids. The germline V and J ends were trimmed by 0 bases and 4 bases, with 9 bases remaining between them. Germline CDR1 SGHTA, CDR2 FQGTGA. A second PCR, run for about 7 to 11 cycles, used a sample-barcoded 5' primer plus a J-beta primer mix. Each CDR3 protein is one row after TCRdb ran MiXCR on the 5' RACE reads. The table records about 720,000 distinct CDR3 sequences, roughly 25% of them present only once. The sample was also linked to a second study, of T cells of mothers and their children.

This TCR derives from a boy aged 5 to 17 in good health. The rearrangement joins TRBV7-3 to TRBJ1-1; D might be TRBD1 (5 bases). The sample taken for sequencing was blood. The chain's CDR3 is CASSLTPGTTEAFF. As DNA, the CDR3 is TGTGCCAGCAGCTTAACCCCCGGGACCACTGAAGCTTTCTTT.